The T cell receptor beta chain described here comes from a study of blood T cell repertoires in COVID-19. In the study overall: The analysed material was cDNA or gDNA that came from T cells, B-cell-depleted T cells, or PBMCs.

Per the original methods: Reference gene primers were amplified, and this amplification served to estimate nucleated cell counts. Profiling relied on immunoSEQ multiplex PCR, and the TCRdb table lists in-frame clones only, not all of them. The D gene and trimming were derived from the DNA, and the V and J assignments and clone size from that table. The sample yields about 210,000 clones, about four fifths seen once. Germline CDR1 SGHVS, CDR2 FQNEAQ. The CDR3 is 13 residues long. V lost 5 bases to trimming and J lost 1 base, with 6 bases between them. The J gene is TRBJ1-5, the V gene TRBV7-8; unclear D gene. The sequence was collected from a woman in her thirties or forties with acute or convalescent COVID-19. Material for sequencing was peripheral blood. Here the CDR3 reads CASSVGSNQPQHF. The CDR3 DNA reads TGTGCCAGCAGCGTCGGGAGCAATCAGCCCCAGCATTTT. Filled out from reference TRBV7-8 and TRBJ1-5, the complete variable domain reads GAGVSQSPRYKVAKRGQDVALRCDPISGHVSLFWYQQALGQGPEFLTYFQNEAQLDKSGLPSDRFFAERPEGSVSTLKIQRTQQEDSAVYLCASSVGSNQPQHFGDGTRLSIL.